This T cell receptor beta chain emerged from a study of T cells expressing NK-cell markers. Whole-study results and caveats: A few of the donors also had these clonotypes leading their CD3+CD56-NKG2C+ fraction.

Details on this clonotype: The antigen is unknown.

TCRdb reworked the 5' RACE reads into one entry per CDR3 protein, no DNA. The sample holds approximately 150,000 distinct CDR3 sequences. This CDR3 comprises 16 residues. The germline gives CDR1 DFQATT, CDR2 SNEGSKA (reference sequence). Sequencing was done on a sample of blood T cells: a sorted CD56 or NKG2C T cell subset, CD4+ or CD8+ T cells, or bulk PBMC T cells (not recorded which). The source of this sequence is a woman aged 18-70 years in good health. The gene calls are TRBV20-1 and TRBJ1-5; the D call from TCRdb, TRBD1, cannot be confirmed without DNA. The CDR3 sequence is CSAILTGTDSNQPQHF.